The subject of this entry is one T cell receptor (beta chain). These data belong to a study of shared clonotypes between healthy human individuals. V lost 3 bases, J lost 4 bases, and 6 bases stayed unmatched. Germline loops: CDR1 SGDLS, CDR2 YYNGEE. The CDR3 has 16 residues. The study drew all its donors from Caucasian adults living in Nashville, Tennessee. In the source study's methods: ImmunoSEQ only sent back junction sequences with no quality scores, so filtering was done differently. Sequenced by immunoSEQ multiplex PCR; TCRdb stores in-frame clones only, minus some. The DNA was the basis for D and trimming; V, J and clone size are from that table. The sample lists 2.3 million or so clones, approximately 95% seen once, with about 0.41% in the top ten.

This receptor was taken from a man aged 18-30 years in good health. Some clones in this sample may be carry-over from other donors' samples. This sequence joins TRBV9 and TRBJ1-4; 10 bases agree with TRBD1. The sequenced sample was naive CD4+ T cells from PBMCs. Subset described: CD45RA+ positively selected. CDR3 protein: CASSGPRDRGNEKLFF. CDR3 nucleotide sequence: TGTGCCAGCAGCGGACCCCGGGACAGGGGTAATGAAAAACTGTTTTTT.